The 22 T cell receptor beta chains below were found in one sample sequenced in a study of blood T cell repertoires in COVID-19. Profiling relied on immunoSEQ multiplex PCR, and the TCRdb table lists in-frame clones only, not all of them. The sample includes 200,000 to 300,000 clones, roughly 88% seen only once; the top ten take 2% to 2.5%. Sequencing was performed on PBMCs or T cells enriched from blood (not recorded which). The receptors stem from a woman aged 40-49 years with acute COVID-19.

The chain recombines TRBV5-8 with TRBJ1-5; 8 bases align to TRBD1. The V gene end was trimmed by 7 bases and the J gene end by 2 bases; junction bases not matched to a gene: 8. Germline-derived CDR1 and CDR2 are SGHTS and YDEGEE. The CDR3 is made up of 15 amino acids. For the CDR3, the DNA is TGTGCCAGCGGTACAGGGGGAAAAGGCAATCAGCCCCAGCATTTT. It is translated as CASGTGGKGNQPQHF.

This sequence joins TRBV5-1 and TRBJ1-1; D is perhaps TRBD1 (5 bases). Germline V gene sequence: CDR1 SGHRS, CDR2 YFSETQ. V gave up 0 bases and J gave up 2 bases, with 8 bases separating them. The CDR3 length is 14 residues. DNA of the CDR3: TGCGCCAGCAGCTTGGAGACAGTTAACACTGAAGCTTTCTTT. Its translation is CASSLETVNTEAFF.

This clone was observed once. This chain joins TRBV2 and TRBJ1-2; 8 bases align to TRBD1. CDR3 length equals 15 residues. J gave up 1 base and V 4 bases, and 5 bases lay outside the gene matches. In germline, CDR1 is SNHLY, CDR2 FYNNEI. This CDR3 is CASSGNRGNNYGYTF. The CDR3 DNA reads TGTGCCAGCAGTGGAAACAGGGGGAATAACTATGGCTACACCTTC. Full variable domain (rest looked up from reference TRBV2 and TRBJ1-2): EPEVTQTPSHQVTQMGQEVILRCVPISNHLYFYWYRQILGQKVEFLVSFYNNEISEKSEIFDDQFSVERPDGSNFTLKIRSTKLEDSAMYFCASSGNRGNNYGYTFGSGTRLTVV.

In nucleotides, the CDR3 is TGTGCCAGCAGCTTAGACAGGGCGCCTCACGAAAAACTGTTTTTT. It encodes CASSLDRAPHEKLFF. This chain joins TRBV11-2 and TRBJ1-4, with a weak D call TRBD1 (5 bases). The CDR3 runs to 15 residues. Trimming stripped 0 bases from V and 8 bases from J, with 13 bases between. CDR1 SGHAT and CDR2 FQNNGV come from the germline V gene.

The chain links TRBV5-1 to TRBJ2-5; 14 nucleotides align to TRBD2. The CDR3 sequence is 16 residues long. Germline trimming cut 4 bases from V and 1 base from J; bases unmatched to any gene: 3. The germline V gene has CDR1 SGHRS and CDR2 YFSETQ. The CDR3 DNA reads TGCGCCAGCAGCGCTGGACTAGCGGGGGGCCAAGAGACCCAGTACTTC. Translated, it gives CASSAGLAGGQETQYF.

V usage is TRBV7-9 and J usage is TRBJ2-7; perhaps TRBD2 as D (5 bases). CDR3 size: 15 residues. V lost 4 bases and J lost 2, with 15 bases in between. CDR1 and CDR2 (germline): SEHNR, FQNEAQ (reference sequence). For the CDR3, the DNA is TGTGCCAGCAGCTCGGAGCGGTCCACCGCCTACGAGCAGTACGTC. Protein product: CASSSERSTAYEQYV.

The chain combines TRBV6-5 with TRBJ1-4; D possibly corresponds to TRBD1 (6 bases). This CDR3 is built from 15 residues. Deletions cut 0 bases from V and 7 bases from J, with 12 bases between. The germline CDR1 and CDR2 sequences are MNHEY and SVGAGI. CDR3 DNA: TGTGCCAGCAGTTACTCACAGGGACGAGGTGAAAAACTGTTTTTT. Translation gives CASSYSQGRGEKLFF.

The V gene is TRBV11-3, the J gene TRBJ2-2, with 7 bases lining up with TRBD1. Trimming removed 2 bases from V and 1 base from J; junction bases left unmatched: 1. The germline CDR1 and CDR2 sequences are SGHNT and YENEEA. This CDR3 has 15 amino acids. CDR3 amino acids: CASSLRGRNTGELFF. DNA of the CDR3: TGTGCCAGCAGCTTAAGGGGGCGGAACACCGGGGAGCTGTTTTTT.

The chain carries TRBV29-1 and TRBJ1-1, with a possible D match to TRBD1 (5 bases). Germline lookup yields CDR1 SQVTM and CDR2 ANQGSEA. This CDR3 region has 10 residues. V was shortened by 4 bases and J by 11 bases, with 11 bases between the two germline ends. The CDR3 sequence: CSVGGGTAFF. Written as DNA, the CDR3 is TGCAGCGTTGGGGGGGGAACCGCTTTCTTT.

The chain couples TRBV18 to TRBJ1-1, with a possible D match to TRBD1 (5 bases). This CDR3 has 15 amino acids. V was shortened by 6 bases and J by 3 bases, with 17 bases between the two germline ends. From germline, CDR1 is KGHSH and CDR2 LQKENI. The CDR3 loop is CASSLTAISYTEAFF. The DNA of the CDR3 is TGTGCCAGCTCCCTGACAGCCATCAGCTACACTGAAGCTTTCTTT.

The V call is TRBV18, the J call TRBJ2-3; 7 bases agree with TRBD1. The CDR3 sequence is 18 residues long. CDR1 and CDR2 from the germline V gene are KGHSH and LQKENI. Trimming cost V 3 bases and J 8 bases; bases outside gene matches: 20. The CDR3 DNA follows: TGTGCCAGCTCACCCCAAGAATTGGACAGGACCTCTGAGGGTACGCAGTATTTT. Amino acid sequence: CASSPQELDRTSEGTQYF.

The rearrangement joins TRBV7-8 to TRBJ2-1, with 7 bases fitting TRBD1. The V and J ends lost 1 base and 8 bases, in that order; junction bases with no gene match: 8. The CDR3 is made up of 15 amino acids. Germline V gives CDR1 SGHVS, CDR2 FQNEAQ. CDR3 sequence: CASSLGSKGAHEQFF. The CDR3 nucleotides are TGTGCCAGCAGCTTAGGGTCGAAGGGGGCCCATGAGCAGTTCTTC.

This chain links TRBV12-3 or TRBV12-4 with TRBJ2-1, with D possibly TRBD2 on 7 matching bases. V lost 8 bases and J 3 bases, leaving 11 bases between the germline ends. This CDR3 has 13 residues. CDR3 residues: CASRRGRYNEQFF. Here the CDR3 DNA reads TGTGCCAGCCGGCGGGGGCGCTACAATGAGCAGTTCTTC.

As DNA, the CDR3 is TGTGCCAGCAGTTACAGACAGGGGGCTACAACACTTAACACAGATACGCAGTATTTT. It is translated as CASSYRQGATTLNTDTQYF. The rearrangement uses TRBV6-2 or TRBV6-3 and TRBJ2-3; 10 positions match TRBD1. Trimming cost V 2 bases and J 2 bases; bases outside gene matches: 13. The CDR3 spans 19 residues. Per germline, CDR1 MNHEY and CDR2 SVGEGT.

The chain couples TRBV19 to TRBJ2-3; 14 bases are a match to TRBD2. The CDR3 runs to 16 residues. The trim removed 5 bases at V and 7 bases at J, leaving 8 bases unmatched. CDR1 is LNHDA and CDR2 is SQIVND in the germline V gene (reference sequence). The CDR3 here is CASSALTSGGANTQYF. The CDR3 DNA reads as TGTGCCAGTAGTGCCCTGACTAGCGGGGGGGCCAATACGCAGTATTTT.

The chain joins TRBV7-2 to TRBJ2-1; weak D call: TRBD2 (6 bases). Germline V CDR1 and CDR2: SGHTA, FQGNSA. Between the trimmed V and J ends, which lost 5 bases and 7 bases, there was a span of 12 bases. This CDR3 has 13 residues. This chain's CDR3 is CASSHPSGNEQFF. CDR3 nucleotides: TGTGCCAGCAGCCATCCCAGCGGGAATGAGCAGTTCTTC.

J is TRBJ2-7 and V is TRBV30; TRBD1 matches 7 bases. The CDR3 length is 13 residues. V was clipped by 5 bases and J by 3 bases; unmatched bases: 7. Germline V CDR1 and CDR2: GTSNPN, SVGIG (reference sequence). The CDR3 coding sequence is TGTGCCTGGTCAGGACAGGCCGGCTACGAGCAGTACTTC. The encoded protein is CAWSGQAGYEQYF.

This chain uses TRBV5-6 with TRBJ1-5; no firm D call. Germline CDR1 and CDR2: SGHDT and YYEEEE. The CDR3 totals 16 residues. Deletions cut 0 bases from V and 1 base from J, with 11 bases between. CDR3 amino acids: CASSLGLRGSNQPQHF. The CDR3 DNA is TGTGCCAGCAGCTTGGGGCTGCGGGGAAGCAATCAGCCCCAGCATTTT.

The chain couples TRBV30 to TRBJ1-2; 9 bases are shared with TRBD1. The V gene's germline CDR1 is GTSNPN and CDR2 SVGIG (reference sequence). Germline trimming cut 0 bases from V and 8 bases from J; bases unmatched to any gene: 4. This CDR3 contains 13 residues. The CDR3 DNA reads as TGTGCCTGGAGTGTACAGGGGGCGCGCGGCTACACCTTC. Amino acid sequence: CAWSVQGARGYTF.

The rearrangement joins TRBV4-3 to TRBJ2-2; D uncertain. The length of the CDR3 is 16 residues. V lost 1 base to trimming and J lost 7 bases, with 16 bases between them. The V gene's germline CDR1 is LGHNA and CDR2 YSLEER. CDR3 bases: TGCGCCAGCAGCCAAGTCGGGTCTCGGCTCGACGGGGAGCTGTTTTTT. Translating gives CASSQVGSRLDGELFF.

The genes are TRBV11-2 and TRBJ1-1; D unclear. The CDR3 has 13 residues. CDR1 and CDR2 (germline): SGHAT, FQNNGV. Trimming took 8 bases from V and 6 from J, leaving 16 bases between them. CDR3 DNA: TGTGCCAGCTGCCCCAATGCGGCCGCTGAAGCTTTCTTT. As protein: CASCPNAAAEAFF.

A few counts support this clone. The chain uses TRBV7-6 and TRBJ1-2, with 8 bases aligning to TRBD1. V shed 0 bases and J 4 bases; nucleotides not matched to a gene: 7. This CDR3 comprises 16 residues. Germline CDR1 SGHVS, CDR2 FNYEAQ. The DNA of the CDR3 is TGTGCCAGCAGCTTAGCCGCGGACAGGGTAGCCTATGGCTACACCTTC. Its protein product is CASSLAADRVAYGYTF. Full variable domain (remainder filled in from reference TRBV7-6 and TRBJ1-2): GAGVSQSPRYKVTKRGQDVALRCDPISGHVSLYWYRQALGQGPEFLTYFNYEAQQDKSGLPNDRFSAERPEGSISTLTIQRTEQRDSAMYRCASSLAADRVAYGYTFGSGTRLTVV.